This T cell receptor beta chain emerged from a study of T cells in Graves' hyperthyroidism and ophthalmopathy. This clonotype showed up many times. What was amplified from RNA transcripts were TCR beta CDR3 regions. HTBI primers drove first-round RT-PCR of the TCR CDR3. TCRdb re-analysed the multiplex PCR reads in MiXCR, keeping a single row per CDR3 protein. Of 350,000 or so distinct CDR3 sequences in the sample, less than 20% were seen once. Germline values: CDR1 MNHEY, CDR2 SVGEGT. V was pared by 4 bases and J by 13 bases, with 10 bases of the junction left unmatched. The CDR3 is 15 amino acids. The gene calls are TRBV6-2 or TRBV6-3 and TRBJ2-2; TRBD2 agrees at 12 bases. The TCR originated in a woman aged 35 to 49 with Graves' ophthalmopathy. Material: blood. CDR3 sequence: CASSSPRLAGVRLFF. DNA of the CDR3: TGTGCCAGCAGTTCCCCCCGACTAGCGGGAGTGAGGCTGTTTTTT.